The T cell receptor beta chain under discussion was sequenced for a study of blood T cell repertoires in COVID-19 (TCRdb year 2020). As for the study more broadly: Collaborator samples came from the United States, Italy and Spain and covered acute and convalescent phases of COVID-19. The prospective study material was composed of cDNA or gDNA derived from T cells, B-cell-depleted T cells, or PBMCs. Deeply sampled blood TCRbeta repertoires from subjects exposed to, actively infected with, or recovered from COVID-19 were included in the dataset. The repertoires were released in a freely available public database meant as a resource for research on the immune response to SARS-CoV-2. Samples were obtained from the ongoing ImmuneRACE study (first 160 participants) and from some 1,300 subjects provided by 6 global collaborators. Sample metadata almost always included a de-identified subject ID, COVID-19 status, age in years and sex. Where available, HLA class I and class II types were taken from metadata supplied by the sample provider and were not determined by assay-based typing. General conclusions and limits of the study: Clinical and demographic metadata were provided uncurated, with the amount varying by source and participant.

Collaborating institutions collected whole blood in K2EDTA tubes following their own protocols. For TCRbeta analysis, collaborators shipped samples in one of three forms: frozen whole blood, isolated PBMCs, or DNA extracted from either of those sample types. Note on this clone: Its antigen has not been determined. No much larger clone exists at a distance of one base, and base qualities are not known.

The immunoSEQ Assay, a bias-controlled multiplex PCR, was used to amplify TCRbeta CDR3 regions from genomic DNA. In the paper's pipeline: The number of nucleated cells in each sample was estimated by amplification of reference gene primers within the assay. To quantify the absolute abundance of each unique TCRbeta CDR3 rearrangement, sequence reads were collapsed and filtered. Productive Simpson clonality was computed per sample as the square root of Simpson's diversity index over productive rearrangements. The table was pulled from immuneACCESS by TCRdb, which kept in-frame rearrangements only. Such tables lose some clones; where checked, under half of the loss comes from unresolved V genes, and the rest has no known cause. V and J calls plus clone size are reproduced from that table; the DNA served to infer D and trimming. The sample table contains roughly 110,000 clones; only one count was recorded for roughly 88% of them. The ten largest clones capture under 7% of the sample.

The CDR3 has 16 amino acids, counting the end cysteine and phenylalanine. Kept here is only the CDR3 DNA, which spans 48 bases and is read in frame from base 1. As encoded in the germline V gene (reference sequence), CDR1 is LNHDA while CDR2 is SQIVND. The germline V and J ends show losses of 6 bases and 1 base respectively, and no gene match explains 5 bases of the junction. The sample was peripheral blood. This receptor was identified in a man aged 50 or older with active or convalescent COVID-19. The chain joins TRBV19 to TRBJ2-7, and TRBD2 matches 14 of the central bases. The DNA sequence follows: TGTGCCAGTAGGCAGAGACTAGCGGGAGGGTCCTACGAGCAGTACTTC. Its protein reads: CASRQRLAGGSYEQYF.